The 11 T cell receptor beta chains reported below all come from one sample, sequenced in a study of blood T cells in healthy people across ages. A second PCR, run for about 6 to 11 cycles, used a sample-barcoded 5' primer plus a J-beta primer mix. One entry per CDR3 protein results from TCRdb running MiXCR on the 5' RACE reads. The table has some 1,800,000 distinct CDR3 sequences, approximately 40% seen once; the top ten hold under 30%. Source material: blood. Receptors originate from a human donor in good health.

The sample holds a few counts of this clonotype. The chain is built from TRBV28 and TRBJ1-1, with a tentative D call TRBD1 (5 bases). Per the germline V gene, CDR1 is MDHEN and CDR2 is SYDVKM. Trimming cost V 7 bases and J 4 bases, with 13 bases left between them. The CDR3 is made up of 13 amino acids. CDR3 amino acids: CASKEAGGTEAFF. In DNA form, the CDR3 reads TGTGCCAGCAAAGAGGCGGGGGGCACTGAAGCTTTCTTT.

This clonotype was counted a few times. This chain joins TRBV29-1 and TRBJ2-7; maybe TRBD2 (7 bases). With 4 bases removed from V and 4 bases from J, the gap between germline ends came to 14 bases. The CDR3 contains 13 residues. Germline CDR1 reads SQVTM; CDR2 reads ANQGSEA. As DNA, the CDR3 is TGCAGCGTTGCTCAACAGGGAGGGTACGAGCAGTACTTC. It encodes CSVAQQGGYEQYF.

This clonotype has more than one count but fewer than ten. This chain links TRBV6-1 with TRBJ2-5, with D perhaps matching TRBD2 (6 bases). Germline values: CDR1 MNHNS, CDR2 SASEGT. The CDR3 sequence is 16 residues long. Trimming left V 7 bases short and J 10 bases short, with 28 bases between. CDR3 coding DNA: TGTGCCAGCATAGATAGCGGTGGCCTCCAAGTTTTCGGCCAGTACTTC. Translation gives CASIDSGGLQVFGQYF.

This clonotype came up a few times. The genes are TRBV20-1 and TRBJ2-1; D possibly corresponds to TRBD1 (5 bases). Germline assignment: CDR1 DFQATT and CDR2 SNEGSKA (reference sequence). The CDR3 has 16 amino acids. Trimming took off 1 base at V and 3 bases at J, with 16 bases between the two ends. The CDR3 spells CSARAQGSRVYNEQFF. CDR3 bases: TGCAGTGCTAGAGCCCAGGGAAGTCGGGTCTACAATGAGCAGTTCTTC.

The chain carries TRBV20-1 and TRBJ2-1; D may be TRBD1 or TRBD2 (6 bases each). The V and J ends lost 3 bases and 1 base respectively, with 13 bases between them. From germline, CDR1 is DFQATT and CDR2 SNEGSKA (reference sequence). CDR3 length equals 15 residues. The CDR3 region has the DNA TGCAGTGCTAGGGGAAGGGGGACTTCCTACAATGAGCAGTTCTTC. It codes for CSARGRGTSYNEQFF.

This chain joins TRBV29-1 and TRBJ2-3; D is ambiguous. Germline V gene data show CDR1 as SQVTM and CDR2 as ANQGSEA. V was pared by 0 bases and J by 8 bases, with 9 bases between. CDR3 length equals 12 residues. The CDR3 bases are TGCAGCGTTGAAGATTCAGGTCCTACGCAGTATTTT. It yields the protein CSVEDSGPTQYF.

This clonotype showed up many times. The rearrangement links TRBV10-3 to TRBJ2-6; 8 bases map to TRBD1. CDR1 is ENHRY and CDR2 is SYGVKD in the germline V gene. The V gene end was trimmed by 11 bases and the J gene end by 0 bases; junction bases not matched to a gene: 9. CDR3 length: 16 amino acids. This CDR3 is CAAGQAAPSGANVLTF. The CDR3, as DNA: TGTGCCGCGGGACAGGCTGCGCCCTCTGGGGCCAACGTCCTGACTTTC.

This clonotype was seen many times. This sequence joins TRBV2 and TRBJ2-1; D is perhaps TRBD1 or TRBD2 (5 bases each). The CDR3 contains 12 residues. Per germline, CDR1 SNHLY and CDR2 FYNNEI. Trimming took 3 bases from V and 6 from J, leaving 6 bases between them. The CDR3 region is CASSDGGNEQFF. DNA for the CDR3: TGTGCCAGCAGTGATGGGGGCAATGAGCAGTTCTTC.

This clonotype was counted between two and nine times. J is TRBJ2-3 and V is TRBV10-3; either TRBD1 or TRBD2 may supply D (5 bases each). Between the trimmed V and J ends, which lost 10 bases and 0 bases, there was a span of 14 bases. Germline V gene lookup returns CDR1 ENHRY and CDR2 SYGVKD. The CDR3 is 14 amino acids. The CDR3 protein is CATRDASSTDTQYF. The CDR3 bases are TGTGCCACGAGGGACGCATCTAGCACAGATACGCAGTATTTT.

The chain combines TRBV2 with TRBJ2-4, with D perhaps matching TRBD1 (5 bases). The J call may be in error: the DNA end matches TRBJ2-7 better. CDR3 length: 14 residues. The V gene's germline CDR1 is SNHLY and CDR2 FYNNEI. The CDR3 is CASSDRRLGHEQYF. CDR3 coding DNA: TGTGCCAGCAGCGATAGGCGACTGGGGCACGAGCAGTACTTC.

V is TRBV12-3 or TRBV12-4 and J is TRBJ1-2, with 8 nucleotides matching TRBD1. The CDR3 length is 15 residues. The J segment lost 3 bases and the V segment lost 6 bases, leaving 9 bases of the junction unmatched. The CDR3 nucleotides read TGTGCCAGCAGCCCCTACGACAGGGGTTACTATGGCTACACCTTC. This translates into CASSPYDRGYYGYTF.